This entry lists 27 T cell receptor beta chains sequenced from one sample in a study of cytomegalovirus exposure and HLA in healthy donors. The PCR employed 60 Vbeta primers together with 13 Jbeta primers. Clones were read by immunoSEQ multiplex PCR, and TCRdb kept only the in-frame ones, dropping some. The table records some 180,000 clones, over 70% of them present only once. Source material: PBMCs. These receptors were collected from a man aged 35-49 years in good health and CMV-seropositive.

The genes are TRBV6-6 and TRBJ1-5; tentative D call: TRBD1 (6 bases). In germline, CDR1 is MNHNY, CDR2 SVGAGI (reference sequence). Trimming pared 4 bases from V and 2 bases from J, leaving 15 bases between. The CDR3 is made up of 16 amino acids. CDR3 sequence (DNA): TGTGCCAGCAGTTCCCAGCATGGGGGCGGCAATCAGCCCCAGCATTTT. Translating gives CASSSQHGGGNQPQHF.

V usage is TRBV27 and J usage is TRBJ1-5; D is perhaps TRBD1 (6 bases). The length of the CDR3 is 16 residues. Between the trimmed V and J ends, which lost 4 bases and 4 bases, there was a span of 17 bases. CDR1 is MNHEY, CDR2 SMNVEV, per germline (reference sequence). The CDR3 sequence is CASSSGVGRGNQPQHF. In DNA, the CDR3 is TGTGCCAGCAGTTCCGGAGTGGGCAGGGGTAATCAGCCCCAGCATTTT.

This clone appeared once. V usage is TRBV14 and J usage is TRBJ2-1, with 7 bases that match TRBD2. CDR3 length: 16 amino acids. From germline, CDR1 is SGHDN and CDR2 FVKESK. The trim removed 4 bases at V and 4 bases at J, leaving 10 bases unmatched. The CDR3 bases are TGTGCCAGCAGCCGGTCCGGATTAGCGGGTTACAATGAGCAGTTCTTC. This encodes CASSRSGLAGYNEQFF.

The chain couples TRBV27 to TRBJ1-1, with D unresolved. CDR3 length: 13 residues. Germline V gene lookup returns CDR1 MNHEY and CDR2 SMNVEV (reference sequence). With 2 bases removed from V and 4 bases from J, the gap between germline ends came to 8 bases. The CDR3 DNA follows: TGTGCCAGCAGTTTAAACAGCGGCACTGAAGCTTTCTTT. Protein: CASSLNSGTEAFF.

The chain carries TRBV19 and TRBJ2-1; possibly TRBD2 for D (6 bases). V was trimmed by 2 bases and J by 7 bases, leaving 12 bases between them. The CDR3 has 14 amino acids. Germline V gives CDR1 LNHDA, CDR2 SQIVND (reference sequence). The CDR3 DNA follows: TGTGCCAGTAGTATACTCAATGGGGGGAATGAGCAGTTCTTC. Amino acid sequence: CASSILNGGNEQFF.

This chain joins TRBV7-2 and TRBJ2-5; 13 bases fit TRBD2. CDR3 size: 16 residues. Germline assignment: CDR1 SGHTA and CDR2 FQGNSA. V shed 6 bases, J shed 5 bases, and the junction held 9 bases outside the gene matches. This CDR3 reads CASRPGLAGLGETQYF. CDR3 DNA sequence: TGTGCCAGCAGACCGGGACTAGCGGGATTAGGGGAGACCCAGTACTTC.

The chain recombines TRBV18 with TRBJ1-1, with 11 nucleotides matching TRBD1. The germline gives CDR1 KGHSH, CDR2 LQKENI. V lost 6 bases to trimming and J lost 7 bases; unmatched junction nucleotides: 7. This CDR3 region has 14 residues. The CDR3 DNA reads as TGTGCCAGCTCCCTAACGGGACAGGGGGTTGAAGCTTTCTTT. Its protein product is CASSLTGQGVEAFF.

The V and J genes are TRBV2 and TRBJ2-1, with 9 bases aligning to TRBD2. The CDR3 covers 15 residues. Germline CDR1 reads SNHLY; CDR2 reads FYNNEI. V shed 6 bases and J 6 bases; nucleotides not matched to a gene: 9. The CDR3 DNA sequence: TGTGCCAGCAGCTTCCGGACTAGCGCCCCCAATGAGCAGTTCTTC. This gives the protein CASSFRTSAPNEQFF.

The chain combines TRBV7-3 with TRBJ1-2; D gene uncertain. Germline V gene lookup returns CDR1 SGHTA and CDR2 FQGTGA. With 1 base removed from V and 14 bases from J, the gap between germline ends came to 14 bases. There are 12 residues in the CDR3. The CDR3 loop reads CASSLSRGDPTF. CDR3 bases: TGTGCCAGCAGCTTAAGTCGAGGAGATCCAACCTTC.

Note on this clone: Its ends do not fully match the called genes, so a read error is possible. V and J are TRBV14 and TRBJ2-6; 7 bases fit TRBD1. The CDR3 runs to 17 residues. Germline CDR1 is SGHDN and CDR2 is FVKESK. CDR3 in DNA: TGTGCCAGCAGCCAAGTTACAGGGGCGCCTGGGGCCAACGGCCTGACTTTC. It yields the protein CASSQVTGAPGANGLTF.

This clone was seen a few times. The chain has TRBV4-2 and TRBJ1-2; D call uncertain. CDR3 size: 14 residues. V lost 4 bases to trimming and J lost 1 base, with 10 bases between them. Germline V gene sequence: CDR1 LGHNA, CDR2 YNFKEQ. The CDR3 DNA reads TGTGCCAGCAGCCCACCCGAGGGTAACTATGGCTACACCTTC. Its translation is CASSPPEGNYGYTF.

For this clone: One end of the junction is discordant with germline, which a read error may explain. The CDR3 loop is CSSSLETGHGYTF. CDR3 DNA sequence: TGTTCCAGCAGCTTGGAGACAGGGCATGGCTACACCTTC. This chain connects TRBV7-9 to TRBJ1-2; 7 nucleotides match TRBD1. This CDR3 has 13 residues. Looked up from germline, CDR1 is SEHNR and CDR2 is FQNEAQ (reference sequence).

This clone turned up a few times. At one end the junction does not follow the germline gene, possibly because of a read error. The CDR3 DNA reads TGTGCCAGCAGTTTCTATAGCGAGGGCCCCCTTTTT. As protein: CASSFYSEGPLF. The V gene is TRBV28, the J gene TRBJ2-2; tentative D call: TRBD2 (5 bases). The V gene's germline CDR1 is MDHEN and CDR2 SYDVKM. CDR3 length: 12 residues.

V is TRBV6-4 and J is TRBJ1-3; 11 bases match TRBD1. This CDR3 contains 17 residues. CDR1 and CDR2 (germline): MRHNA, SNTAGT. The J segment lost 0 bases and the V segment lost 4 bases, leaving 5 bases of the junction unmatched. CDR3 DNA sequence: TGTGCCAGCAGTGGGGACAGGGGGTATCACTCTGGAAACACCATATATTTT. It yields the protein CASSGDRGYHSGNTIYF.

The chain uses TRBV15 and TRBJ2-1; 7 nucleotides agree with TRBD2. This CDR3 contains 12 residues. With 6 bases clipped from V and 10 bases from J, the junction kept 6 bases outside the gene matches. Germline V gives CDR1 LNHNV, CDR2 YYDKDF (reference sequence). The CDR3 DNA reads as TGTGCCACCAGACACGCGGGAGACGAGCAGTTCTTC. Translated: CATRHAGDEQFF.

This chain links TRBV6-1 with TRBJ2-5; 12 bases agree with TRBD2. This CDR3 has 15 residues. The V segment lost 4 bases and the J segment 4 bases; nucleotides outside the gene matches: 4. CDR1 is MNHNS and CDR2 is SASEGT in the germline V gene. CDR3 bases: TGTGCCAGCAGTGGATCGGGACTAGCGGGAGAGACCCAGTACTTC. Encoded protein: CASSGSGLAGETQYF.

The V gene is TRBV14, the J gene TRBJ1-5; D is uncertain. Trimming removed 3 bases from V and 1 base from J, with 4 bases in between. The CDR3 is made up of 13 amino acids. Per germline, CDR1 SGHDN and CDR2 FVKESK. The CDR3, as DNA: TGTGCCAGCAGCCACTCCAGCAATCAGCCCCAGCATTTT. Translated: CASSHSSNQPQHF.

The chain combines TRBV4-1 with TRBJ1-5; no definite D call. V gave up 1 base and J gave up 0 bases, with 10 bases separating them. The V gene's germline CDR1 is MGHRA and CDR2 YSYEKL. CDR3 size: 16 residues. The CDR3 DNA sequence: TGCGCCAGCAGCCAAGCGGGTCTGAATAGCAATCAGCCCCAGCATTTT. It yields the protein CASSQAGLNSNQPQHF.

In this sample, this clone turned up a few times. The J gene is TRBJ2-2, the V gene TRBV15; possible D gene TRBD1, 5 bases. Germline assignment: CDR1 LNHNV and CDR2 YYDKDF (reference sequence). The CDR3 runs 14 residues. V lost 8 bases to trimming and J lost 0 bases, with 10 bases between them. CDR3 in amino acids: CATGAASNTGELFF. The CDR3 coding sequence is TGTGCCACCGGGGCAGCTTCGAACACCGGGGAGCTGTTTTTT. The variable domain in full, with the rest retrieved from reference TRBV15 and TRBJ2-2, is DAMVIQNPRYQVTQFGKPVTLSCSQTLNHNVMYWYQQKSSQAPKLLFHYYDKDFNNEADTPDNFQSRRPNTSFCFLDIRSPGLGDTAMYLCATGAASNTGELFFGEGSRLTVL.

The chain employs TRBV5-8 and TRBJ2-5; TRBD1 matches at 7 bases. The V gene end was trimmed by 4 bases and the J gene end by 5 bases; junction bases not matched to a gene: 8. The germline V gene encodes CDR1 SGHTS and CDR2 YDEGEE. CDR3 length equals 14 residues. The CDR3 sequence is CASSRFTGDETQYF. The CDR3, as DNA: TGTGCCAGCAGCAGATTCACAGGGGACGAGACCCAGTACTTC.

In the case of this clone: Within the sample, other DNA sequences also encode this same CDR3. The chain combines TRBV5-1 with TRBJ2-5, with 7 bases lining up with TRBD2. This CDR3 is 14 amino acids long. The germline gives CDR1 SGHRS, CDR2 YFSETQ. The trim removed 0 bases at V and 5 bases at J, leaving 4 bases unmatched. CDR3 residues: CASSLGQGGETQYF. CDR3 coding DNA: TGCGCCAGCAGCTTGGGCCAGGGAGGGGAGACCCAGTACTTC. Based on the CDR3 plus reference TRBV5-1 and TRBJ2-5, the full variable domain is KAGVTQTPRYLIKTRGQQVTLSCSPISGHRSVSWYQQTPGQGLQFLFEYFSETQRNKGNFPGRFSGRQFSNSRSEMNVSTLELGDSALYLCASSLGQGGETQYFGPGTRLLVL.

The V and J genes are TRBV6-1 and TRBJ1-6; D ambiguous. V was shortened by 2 bases and J by 3 bases, with 8 bases between the two germline ends. The CDR3 loop spans 15 amino acids. Germline V gives CDR1 MNHNS, CDR2 SASEGT. The DNA for the CDR3 is TGTGCCAGCAGTGAATCCTCGGGCTATAATTCACCCCTCCACTTT. Translation gives CASSESSGYNSPLHF.

V and J are TRBV7-2 and TRBJ2-3, with a possible D match to TRBD1 (5 bases). The CDR3 spans 16 residues. CDR1 and CDR2 from the germline V gene are SGHTA and FQGNSA. The ends were cut back, 0 bases at V and 3 bases at J, with 13 bases in the middle. CDR3 region: CASSLASHRSTDTQYF. DNA of the CDR3: TGTGCCAGCAGCTTAGCGAGTCACAGGTCAACAGATACGCAGTATTTT. Complete variable domain (other parts from reference TRBV7-2 and TRBJ2-3): GAGVSQSPSNKVTEKGKDVELRCDPISGHTALYWYRQSLGQGLEFLIYFQGNSAPDKSGLPSDRFSAERTGGSVSTLTIQRTQQEDSAVYLCASSLASHRSTDTQYFGPGTRLTVL.

The chain recombines TRBV27 with TRBJ2-7; D may be TRBD1 (5 bases). Per the germline V gene, CDR1 is MNHEY and CDR2 is SMNVEV (reference sequence). V was shortened by 8 bases and J by 2 bases, with 16 bases between the two germline ends. This CDR3 comprises 14 residues. The DNA for the CDR3 is TGTGCCAGCTCCCTGGGGCCGGTCCCCTACGAGCAGTACTTC. This translates into CASSLGPVPYEQYF.

V is TRBV29-1 and J is TRBJ2-7; 7 positions agree with TRBD1. The trim removed 2 bases at V and 2 bases at J, leaving 6 bases unmatched. Germline values: CDR1 SQVTM, CDR2 ANQGSEA. The CDR3 sequence is 14 residues long. The CDR3 DNA is TGCAGCGTTGAAAGGGGGCAGGGTGCCTACGAGCAGTACTTC. Its protein is CSVERGQGAYEQYF.

This chain connects TRBV5-8 to TRBJ2-5; 10 bases are a match to TRBD1. J lost 3 bases, V lost 6 bases, and 11 bases had no gene match. Germline V CDR1 and CDR2: SGHTS, YDEGEE. CDR3 length equals 16 residues. The CDR3 is CASIRPTGGFEETQYF. DNA of the CDR3: TGTGCCAGCATCCGCCCGACAGGGGGCTTCGAAGAGACCCAGTACTTC.

The chain recombines TRBV5-1 with TRBJ2-7; the match to TRBD1 covers 8 bases. The CDR3 runs 15 residues. Germline V gives CDR1 SGHRS, CDR2 YFSETQ. V lost 3 bases to trimming and J lost 6 bases; unmatched junction nucleotides: 11. In DNA, the CDR3 is TGCGCCAGCAGCTCGAACCTGGACAGGGCGGGCGAGCAGTACTTC. It is translated as CASSSNLDRAGEQYF.